This T cell receptor (beta chain) came from a study of blood T cell repertoires in COVID-19. Study information: Acute-phase and convalescent COVID-19 samples originated in the United States, Italy and Spain. T cells, B-cell-depleted T cells, or PBMCs provided the cDNA or gDNA that served as material.

This clone showed up just a few times. This CDR3 comprises 13 residues. V lost 2 bases, J lost 7 bases, and 1 base stayed unmatched. Germline CDR1 MNHEY, CDR2 SVGAGI. As handled by the study authors: Quantification of nucleated cells was approximated via reference gene primer amplification. Generated by immunoSEQ multiplex PCR, the TCRdb table keeps only in-frame clones and is missing some. From that table come the V and J calls and clone size; the DNA was used to work out D and trimming. The sample includes 150,000 to 200,000 clones, about 88% of them seen just once. The sequence was obtained from a woman in her twenties or thirties with active or convalescent COVID-19. The sequencing input was peripheral blood. This rearrangement joins TRBV6-5 to TRBJ1-2, with 10 bases aligning to TRBD1. The CDR3 here is CASSYGTGAGYTF. The CDR3 DNA sequence: TGTGCCAGCAGTTACGGGACAGGGGCTGGCTACACCTTC.